This record concerns one T cell receptor beta chain sequence. Its matching antigen is unknown. The data were taken from a study of T cells in Graves' hyperthyroidism and ophthalmopathy. Study outcomes and limitations: Most thyroid-expanded clonotypes above 0.001 were also found in blood. Model-based prediction identified ophthalmopathy a median around 6.7 months prior to its onset.

Trimming removed 6 bases from V and 2 bases from J, with 9 bases in between. Germline V gene sequence: CDR1 LNHDA, CDR2 SQIVND (reference sequence). The CDR3 length is 13 residues. Regions amplified from RNA transcripts were the TCR beta CDR3 regions. The HTBI primer set served for first-round RT-PCR of the TCR CDR3. In TCRdb, the multiplex PCR reads were re-called with MiXCR into one record per CDR3 protein. The sample has under 350,000 distinct CDR3 sequences, 15% to 20% seen once. This TCR derives from a woman aged 45-65 years with Graves' hyperthyroidism. What was sequenced was blood. The chain joins TRBV19 to TRBJ2-3; D not resolved. The CDR3 nucleotides are TGTGCCAGTAGGATGACAAACACAGATACGCAGTATTTT. It yields the protein CASRMTNTDTQYF.